A single sample is the source of the 29 T cell receptor beta chains below, sequenced in a study of blood T cell repertoires in COVID-19 (dated by TCRdb to 2020 to 2021). The library came from the immunoSEQ multiplex PCR assay. The table was pulled from immuneACCESS by TCRdb, which kept in-frame rearrangements only. Such tables lose some clones; where checked, under half of the loss comes from unresolved V genes, and the rest has no known cause. The sample table lists 150,000 to 200,000 clones, over 80% of them with a count of one. In total, the top ten clones hold roughly 5% of the sample. Sequenced material: peripheral blood. Source of these receptors: a woman younger than 45 with acute or convalescent COVID-19.

CDR3 in amino acids: CASSQPKSSGYTF. The CDR3 coding sequence is TGCGCCAGCAGTCAACCCAAGAGTAGTGGCTACACCTTC. The rearrangement links TRBV23-1 to TRBJ1-2; D unresolved. TRBV23-1 is an open reading frame, and its role is uncertain. The CDR3 contains 13 residues. Trimming pared 2 bases from V and 7 bases from J, leaving 11 bases between.

This sequence joins TRBV12-3 or TRBV12-4 and TRBJ2-5, with TRBD2 matching 10 bases. This CDR3 region has 13 residues. The ends lost 6 bases at V and 3 bases at J; junction bases unmatched: 1. CDR3 sequence reads: CASRLAGKETQYF. In nucleotides, the CDR3 is TGTGCCAGCAGACTAGCGGGGAAAGAGACCCAGTACTTC.

J is TRBJ1-4 and V is TRBV2; D is possibly TRBD1 (6 bases). V gave up 7 bases and J gave up 5 bases, with 17 bases separating them. This CDR3 is built from 15 residues. Germline CDR1 reads SNHLY; CDR2 reads FYNNEI. The CDR3 protein is CASTQDRASNEKLFF. In DNA form, the CDR3 reads TGTGCCAGCACCCAGGACAGAGCTTCCAATGAAAAACTGTTTTTT.

A single count supports this clone. The genes are TRBV5-1 and TRBJ1-5; D unclear. Trimming shortened V by 2 bases and J by 6 bases, and 9 bases separated the two germline ends. The CDR3 loop spans 13 amino acids. Germline V gives CDR1 SGHRS, CDR2 YFSETQ. The CDR3 spells CASSFKPGQPQHF. Written as DNA, the CDR3 is TGCGCCAGCAGCTTCAAACCGGGTCAGCCCCAGCATTTT.

V gene TRBV4-1 combines with J gene TRBJ2-3, with TRBD1 matching over 9 bases. The V and J ends lost 2 bases and 4 bases, in that order; junction bases with no gene match: 10. The CDR3 extends over 17 amino acids. Germline V gene data show CDR1 as MGHRA and CDR2 as YSYEKL. CDR3 residues: CASSQTQLGQGPDTQYF. The CDR3 nucleotides read TGCGCCAGCAGCCAAACCCAATTGGGACAGGGCCCAGATACGCAGTATTTT.

The genes are TRBV2 and TRBJ2-1, with D possibly TRBD1 on 5 matching bases. The CDR3 length is 14 residues. The V and J ends lost 7 bases and 2 bases respectively, with 12 bases between them. Germline V gene sequence: CDR1 SNHLY, CDR2 FYNNEI. The CDR3 DNA is TGTGCCAGCAAAGGCCAGGGTGCCTACAATGAGCAGTTCTTC. This translates into CASKGQGAYNEQFF.

The CDR3 sequence: CASSSGLAGGPRGETQYF. The DNA of the CDR3 is TGCGCCAGCAGCTCCGGACTAGCGGGGGGGCCCAGGGGTGAGACCCAGTACTTC. The chain combines TRBV5-1 with TRBJ2-5; 15 positions agree with TRBD2. The germline gives CDR1 SGHRS, CDR2 YFSETQ. V shed 3 bases, J shed 5 bases, and the junction held 11 bases outside the gene matches. The CDR3 spans 18 residues.

In its sample, this clone was seen once. The rearrangement joins TRBV12-3 or TRBV12-4 to TRBJ1-1, with D perhaps matching TRBD1 (5 bases). V lost 3 bases and J lost 11, with 10 bases in between. The length of the CDR3 is 11 residues. CDR3 loop: CASSLGGRAFF. The CDR3, as DNA: TGTGCCAGCAGTTTGGGGGGACGGGCTTTCTTT.

This clone was recorded once. The V call is TRBV19, the J call TRBJ1-1; 9 bases are a match to TRBD1. The CDR3 loop spans 13 amino acids. In germline, CDR1 is LNHDA, CDR2 SQIVND (reference sequence). V gave up 4 bases and J gave up 7 bases; unmatched junction bases: 4. The CDR3 bases are TGTGCCAGTAGTAGACAGGGGGGCTATGAAGCTTTCTTT. Protein product: CASSRQGGYEAFF.

V and J are TRBV19 and TRBJ2-3; 11 nucleotides line up with TRBD1. Germline CDR1 and CDR2: LNHDA and SQIVND (reference sequence). There are 17 residues in the CDR3. The ends lost 6 bases at V and 0 bases at J; junction bases unmatched: 8. The CDR3 spells CASSRTGGVGSTDTQYF. The CDR3 DNA sequence: TGTGCCAGTAGCAGGACAGGGGGCGTGGGTAGCACAGATACGCAGTATTTT.

The CDR3 loop reads CASSPGDRDRRYNEQFF. CDR3 nucleotides: TGTGCCAGCAGCCCGGGAGACCGGGACAGGCGTTACAATGAGCAGTTCTTC. V is TRBV11-3 and J is TRBJ2-1; TRBD1 agrees at 8 bases. Germline V gene data show CDR1 as SGHNT and CDR2 as YENEEA. V was pared by 5 bases and J by 4 bases, with 13 bases of the junction left unmatched. The CDR3 runs to 17 residues.

The chain links TRBV5-1 to TRBJ2-7, with 8 positions matching TRBD2. Looked up from germline, CDR1 is SGHRS and CDR2 is YFSETQ. This CDR3 is 16 amino acids long. V dropped 4 bases and J dropped 4; count of bases not matched to a gene: 13. The chain's CDR3 is CASSPKFLRGEYEQYF. The CDR3 nucleotides are TGCGCCAGCAGCCCCAAGTTCTTGCGGGGGGAATACGAGCAGTACTTC.

The chain employs TRBV27 and TRBJ2-7; D not resolved. Germline assignment: CDR1 MNHEY and CDR2 SMNVEV (reference sequence). The CDR3 has 12 residues. The germline V and J ends were trimmed by 4 bases and 3 bases, with 7 bases remaining between them. The CDR3 region is CASSSTSYEQYF. Written as DNA, the CDR3 is TGTGCCAGCAGTTCCACAAGCTACGAGCAGTACTTC.

V and J are TRBV28 and TRBJ2-1, with D perhaps matching TRBD2 (7 bases). The CDR3 totals 15 residues. Germline values: CDR1 MDHEN, CDR2 SYDVKM. V dropped 3 bases and J dropped 12 bases, with 21 bases sitting between them. The DNA for the CDR3 is TGTGCCAGCAGTTTGACCTTCAGCGGGACAAGTCGGCAGTTCTTC. It is translated as CASSLTFSGTSRQFF.

The V and J genes are TRBV5-1 and TRBJ1-4; D call uncertain. Germline-derived CDR1 and CDR2 are SGHRS and YFSETQ. The CDR3 contains 17 residues. Trimming took off 0 bases at V and 0 bases at J, with 12 bases between the two ends. DNA for the CDR3: TGCGCCAGCAGCTTGGGGTTGCAGGTCGCAACTAATGAAAAACTGTTTTTT. Amino acids: CASSLGLQVATNEKLFF.

V gene TRBV24-1 combines with J gene TRBJ2-7, with D unclear. Germline CDR1 is KGHDR and CDR2 is SFDVKD. The CDR3 is 11 residues long. The V end lost 3 bases, the J end lost 3 bases, and 2 bases lay between the germline ends. CDR3 protein: CATSDHYEQYF. The CDR3 DNA is TGTGCCACCAGTGATCACTACGAGCAGTACTTC.

The chain is built from TRBV7-8 and TRBJ2-3; no clear D. The germline CDR1 and CDR2 sequences are SGHVS and FQNEAQ. The CDR3 has 16 residues. V lost 5 bases, J lost 6 bases, and 21 bases lay in between. The CDR3, as DNA: TGTGCCAGCAGCGACCCCACCCCGTCCCCGGAGGATACGCAGTATTTT. Translating it yields CASSDPTPSPEDTQYF.

V and J are TRBV5-1 and TRBJ1-4; D is perhaps TRBD1 (5 bases). The CDR3 is 17 amino acids. From germline, CDR1 is SGHRS and CDR2 YFSETQ. V was cut by 4 bases and J by 5 bases, with 21 bases left in between. The chain's CDR3 is CASSPAGAGRHNEKLFF. CDR3 DNA sequence: TGCGCCAGCAGCCCGGCTGGGGCAGGAAGGCACAATGAAAAACTGTTTTTT.

This sequence joins TRBV6-5 and TRBJ1-3; weak D call: TRBD1 (5 bases). This CDR3 has 14 amino acids. Germline V lookup: CDR1 MNHEY, CDR2 SVGAGI. V was clipped by 7 bases and J by 3 bases, with 13 bases between them. DNA of the CDR3: TGTGCCAGCACTCACGGGGGTGGTGGAAACACCATATATTTT. Its translation: CASTHGGGGNTIYF.

The chain employs TRBV6-5 and TRBJ1-2; D is possibly TRBD1 (6 bases). CDR3 length: 13 amino acids. V was clipped by 4 bases and J by 2 bases, with 8 bases between them. In germline, CDR1 is MNHEY, CDR2 SVGAGI. The CDR3 is CASSSTGNYGYTF. The CDR3 DNA is TGTGCCAGCAGTTCGACAGGCAACTATGGCTACACCTTC.

J is TRBJ2-5 and V is TRBV27, with a possible D match to TRBD2 (6 bases). Germline V gene data show CDR1 as MNHEY and CDR2 as SMNVEV (reference sequence). This CDR3 contains 11 residues. Trimming removed 5 bases from V and 7 bases from J, with 8 bases in between. The CDR3 reads CASSGGGTQYF. CDR3 DNA sequence: TGTGCCAGCAGTGGGGGAGGGACCCAGTACTTC.

Comment on this clone: Other DNA sequences of this sample code for an identical CDR3. The chain recombines TRBV3-1 (or the pseudogene TRBV3-2) with TRBJ1-1, with 8 bases aligning to TRBD1. The CDR3 is 14 amino acids. The ends lost 4 bases at V and 4 bases at J; junction bases unmatched: 5. Germline values: CDR1 LGHDT, CDR2 YNNKEL (reference sequence). The CDR3 region has the DNA TGTGCCAGCAGCCCCACAGGGGGGGGCACTGAAGCTTTCTTT. This translates into CASSPTGGGTEAFF.

The gene calls are TRBV5-6 and TRBJ1-5; 7 positions agree with TRBD1. V lost 2 bases and J lost 1; bases outside the gene matches: 6. CDR3 length: 16 amino acids. Germline lookup yields CDR1 SGHDT and CDR2 YYEEEE. The CDR3 nucleotides are TGTGCCAGCAGCTTTCAGGGGGAGGCAAGCAATCAGCCCCAGCATTTT. It yields the protein CASSFQGEASNQPQHF.

The chain combines TRBV9 with TRBJ2-5, with 12 bases aligning to TRBD2. J gave up 1 base and V 3 bases, and 4 bases lay outside the gene matches. This CDR3 comprises 16 residues. Germline CDR1 and CDR2: SGDLS and YYNGEE. The CDR3 nucleotides are TGTGCCAGCAGCGGGGGACTAGCGGGCTCCCAAGAGACCCAGTACTTC. Amino acids: CASSGGLAGSQETQYF.

The genes are TRBV7-2 and TRBJ2-1; possibly TRBD2 for D (6 bases). Looked up from germline, CDR1 is SGHTA and CDR2 is FQGNSA. This CDR3 spans 16 amino acids. Between the trimmed V and J ends, which lost 3 bases and 0 bases, there was a span of 12 bases. The CDR3 loop reads CASSLEGLSSYNEQFF. For the CDR3, the DNA is TGTGCCAGCAGCTTGGAGGGCCTAAGCTCCTACAATGAGCAGTTCTTC.

This rearrangement joins TRBV28 to TRBJ2-7; 9 nucleotides match TRBD1. Looked up from germline, CDR1 is MDHEN and CDR2 is SYDVKM. The CDR3 spans 15 residues. V was clipped by 6 bases and J by 7 bases; unmatched bases: 13. In DNA, the CDR3 is TGTGCCAGCAGCTCCGGGACAGGGATTCTCGTTGAGCAGTACTTC. This codes for CASSSGTGILVEQYF.

This clone was seen a few times. The chain is built from TRBV27 and TRBJ2-5, with D possibly TRBD2 on 6 matching bases. Trimming cost V 3 bases and J 3 bases, with 23 bases left between them. Germline CDR1 reads MNHEY; CDR2 reads SMNVEV (reference sequence). This CDR3 comprises 18 residues. DNA for the CDR3: TGTGCCAGCAGTTTCCTTACTGGGACTGCAGAAGCCAAAGAGACCCAGTACTTC. This sequence encodes CASSFLTGTAEAKETQYF.

V and J are TRBV7-2 and TRBJ2-1; tentative D call: TRBD2 (6 bases). The CDR3 runs to 15 residues. The V end lost 5 bases, the J end lost 13 bases, and 24 bases lay between the germline ends. Germline values: CDR1 SGHTA, CDR2 FQGNSA. CDR3 nucleotides: TGTGCCAGCAGCCCCCCAACTAGCCTATCCTTTCAACAGTTCTTC. Its protein is CASSPPTSLSFQQFF.

The chain has TRBV7-2 and TRBJ1-2; tentative D call: TRBD1 (6 bases). The CDR3 is 14 amino acids. Germline V gene data show CDR1 as SGHTA and CDR2 as FQGNSA. Between the trimmed V and J ends, which lost 5 bases and 7 bases, there was a span of 17 bases. The CDR3 nucleotides are TGTGCCAGCAGCCCTATTAATAACAGGGTTGGCTACACCTTC. It translates to CASSPINNRVGYTF.